Each of the 2 T cell receptor beta chains below was sequenced from the same sample in a study of T cells in tumors after PD-1 blockade (dated by TCRdb to about 2019). Receptor amplification or capture employed the immunoSEQ multiplex PCR assay. TCRdb took this table from immuneACCESS and kept in-frame rearrangements with V and J called. Such tables lack part of the clones; where checked against another copy, unresolved V genes explain under half of the gap, and the rest is unexplained. In this sample the table shows 61,000 or so clones, just under 80% of which occur a single time. Jointly, the top ten make up 13% of the sample. In the paper's terms, the time point label means: before anti-PD-1 therapy. Sequenced material: PBMCs, taken before anti-PD-1 treatment. The receptor set was obtained from a human donor with basal cell carcinoma.

The J gene is TRBJ2-7, the V gene TRBV5-6; D assignment may be TRBD1 or TRBD2 (5 bases each). Germline V CDR1 and CDR2: SGHDT, YYEEEE. Trimming took 3 bases from V and 2 from J, leaving 12 bases between them. The CDR3 runs 14 residues. This CDR3 reads CASSSGTVAYEQYF. CDR3 bases: TGTGCCAGCAGCTCCGGGACGGTAGCCTACGAGCAGTACTTC.

This chain links TRBV11-3 with TRBJ2-1; a possible D gene is TRBD1 (5 bases). The CDR3 covers 16 residues. Trimming stripped 1 base from V and 3 bases from J, with 13 bases between. From germline, CDR1 is SGHNT and CDR2 YENEEA. CDR3 sequence (DNA): TGTGCCAGCAGCTTAGGTGGTGGCCAGGGCTACAATGAGCAGTTCTTC. Translated: CASSLGGGQGYNEQFF. Looking up the rest from reference TRBV11-3 and TRBJ2-1 gives the full variable domain: EAGVVQSPRYKIIEKKQPVAFWCNPISGHNTLYWYLQNLGQGPELLIRYENEEAVDDSQLPKDRFSAERLKGVDSTLKIQPAELGDSAVYLCASSLGGGQGYNEQFFGPGTRLTVL.